What follows are 31 T cell receptor beta chains derived from one specimen sequenced in a study of T-cell reconstitution after alpha-beta-depleted transplantation in children. The TCRbeta library incorporated unique molecular identifiers. TCRdb itself ran the PCR reads through MiXCR, one entry per CDR3 protein. This table has around 500,000 distinct CDR3 sequences, 20% to 25% appearing once. The source material was PBMCs, mostly from graft donor cells, sampled 360 days after TCRalphabeta/CD19-depleted stem cell transplant. All receptors derive from a boy in the first two years of life who had a stem cell transplant for acute myeloid leukemia, so the T cells may come from the graft donor.

This clonotype was detected ten times or more. The genes are TRBV29-1 and TRBJ2-1; the D gene could be TRBD1 or TRBD2 (7 bases each). The V end lost 8 bases, the J end lost 7 bases, and 21 bases lay between the germline ends. Germline values: CDR1 SQVTM, CDR2 ANQGSEA. This CDR3 comprises 14 residues. The chain's CDR3 is CSLPSGEGANEQFF. The DNA for the CDR3 is TGCAGCTTACCTTCTGGGGAGGGGGCGAATGAGCAGTTCTTC.

This chain uses TRBV4-3 with TRBJ2-7; D gene unclear. V was clipped by 0 bases and J by 2 bases, with 11 bases between them. The CDR3 runs 15 residues. In germline, CDR1 is LGHNA, CDR2 YSLEER. CDR3 sequence: CASSQDRSTAYEQYF. The CDR3 nucleotides are TGCGCCAGCAGCCAAGATCGTAGCACGGCCTACGAGCAGTACTTC.

This clonotype was observed a handful of times. The chain is built from TRBV10-3 and TRBJ2-3; D possibly matches TRBD1 or TRBD2 (5 bases each). V was clipped by 10 bases and J by 4 bases, with 21 bases between them. The CDR3 contains 15 residues. The germline CDR1 and CDR2 sequences are ENHRY and SYGVKD. CDR3 bases: TGTGCCACACGGCTGGGACCTCTGCAGGCAGATACGCAGTATTTT. Its translation: CATRLGPLQADTQYF.

The rearrangement uses TRBV24-1 and TRBJ2-3; no clear D. CDR1 and CDR2 (germline): KGHDR, SFDVKD. V was cut by 2 bases and J by 2 bases, with 13 bases left in between. The CDR3 contains 16 residues. The CDR3 bases are TGTGCCACCAGTGATTACCTCCTAGGATCCACAGATACGCAGTATTTT. It yields the protein CATSDYLLGSTDTQYF.

Ten or more counts support this clonotype. The V and J genes are TRBV18 and TRBJ1-6; TRBD1 might be the D (5 bases). In germline, CDR1 is KGHSH, CDR2 LQKENI. The CDR3 covers 16 residues. The ends were cut back, 5 bases at V and 7 bases at J, with 18 bases in the middle. As DNA, the CDR3 is TGTGCCAGCTCATTATCAACAGGAGGACCAAATTCACCCCTCCACTTT. This gives the protein CASSLSTGGPNSPLHF.

The chain recombines TRBV7-2 with TRBJ2-5, with no clear D. Germline CDR1 SGHTA, CDR2 FQGNSA. V was cut by 1 base and J by 1 base, with 7 bases left in between. This CDR3 region has 14 residues. Written as DNA, the CDR3 is TGTGCCAGCAGCTTAGTACCGGTCCAAGAGACCCAGTACTTC. Translation gives CASSLVPVQETQYF.

J is TRBJ2-5 and V is TRBV2; 7 bases map to TRBD1. V trimming: 6 bases; J trimming: 5 bases; junction bases outside the gene matches: 12. Germline V gene data show CDR1 as SNHLY and CDR2 as FYNNEI. The CDR3 is 15 amino acids. The CDR3 region is CASSIATVGGETQYF. The CDR3 DNA is TGTGCCAGCAGCATCGCAACGGTAGGGGGCGAGACCCAGTACTTC.

This clonotype was counted many times. The genes are TRBV20-1 and TRBJ2-7; 10 bases match TRBD2. CDR1 DFQATT and CDR2 SNEGSKA come from the germline V gene (reference sequence). Trimming removed 5 bases from V and 3 bases from J; junction bases left unmatched: 4. CDR3 length equals 13 residues. CDR3 sequence (DNA): TGCAGTGCTCACTTAGCGGGGGGCTACGAGCAGTACTTC. Residues: CSAHLAGGYEQYF.

CDR3 amino acids: CASISSGDTQYF. The CDR3 nucleotides are TGTGCCAGCATCTCGTCGGGGGATACGCAGTATTTT. The rearrangement uses TRBV6-1 and TRBJ2-3; a possible D gene is TRBD2 (5 bases). CDR1 is MNHNS, CDR2 SASEGT, per germline. The CDR3 length is 12 residues. Trimming removed 7 bases at V and 6 bases at J, with 11 bases between.

This chain joins TRBV7-2 and TRBJ2-7, with 11 nucleotides matching TRBD2. CDR1 and CDR2 (germline): SGHTA, FQGNSA. CDR3 length: 15 amino acids. V was pared by 5 bases and J by 2 bases, with 5 bases of the junction left unmatched. The CDR3 nucleotides are TGTGCCAGCAGCCCAAATAGCGGGGGGGCCTACGAGCAGTACTTC. Protein: CASSPNSGGAYEQYF.

The chain carries TRBV5-5 and TRBJ1-2; unclear D gene. The CDR3 is made up of 14 amino acids. V lost 1 base to trimming and J lost 3 bases, with 10 bases between them. Germline V CDR1 and CDR2: SGHKS, YYEKEE (reference sequence). The CDR3: CASSLHKSDYGYTF. The CDR3 nucleotides read TGTGCCAGCAGCTTGCACAAGTCTGACTATGGCTACACCTTC.

This clonotype has at least ten counts. The CDR3 spells CASRSIQGRYEQYF. CDR3 nucleotides: TGTGCCAGCAGGTCTATCCAAGGGCGCTACGAGCAGTACTTC. The chain joins TRBV7-2 to TRBJ2-7; D gene unclear. V was shortened by 6 bases and J by 3 bases, with 15 bases between the two germline ends. The CDR3 is 14 residues long. Germline V CDR1 and CDR2: SGHTA, FQGNSA. Filled out from reference TRBV7-2 and TRBJ2-7, the complete variable domain reads GAGVSQSPSNKVTEKGKDVELRCDPISGHTALYWYRQSLGQGLEFLIYFQGNSAPDKSGLPSDRFSAERTGGSVSTLTIQRTQQEDSAVYLCASRSIQGRYEQYFGPGTRLTVT.

V gene TRBV11-1 combines with J gene TRBJ1-6, with D possibly TRBD1 on 6 matching bases. The germline V gene encodes CDR1 SGHAT and CDR2 FQDESV (reference sequence). This CDR3 has 15 residues. Trimming removed 5 bases from V and 7 bases from J, with 15 bases in between. The DNA of the CDR3 is TGTGCCAGCAGCCCTCCGGGACATGGAAATTCACCCCTCCACTTT. This gives the protein CASSPPGHGNSPLHF.

The genes are TRBV6-1 and TRBJ2-7; 7 bases are a match to TRBD2. This CDR3 is built from 13 residues. The V segment lost 5 bases and the J segment 3 bases; nucleotides outside the gene matches: 4. Germline V CDR1 and CDR2: MNHNS, SASEGT. The CDR3 spells CASSQRGGYEQYV. CDR3 in DNA: TGTGCCAGCAGTCAGCGGGGAGGCTACGAGCAGTACGTC.

This clonotype was counted at least ten times. The chain joins TRBV7-9 to TRBJ2-1, with D perhaps matching TRBD1 (6 bases). The CDR3 has 14 amino acids. Germline values: CDR1 SEHNR, CDR2 FQNEAQ (reference sequence). Trimming left V 4 bases short and J 2 bases short, with 9 bases between. CDR3 nucleotides: TGTGCCAGCAGCTCCCGGACAGCCTACAATGAGCAGTTCTTC. It encodes CASSSRTAYNEQFF.

This clonotype was recorded at least ten times. This sequence joins TRBV7-9 and TRBJ1-1; D gene ambiguous. The CDR3 covers 12 residues. V lost 5 bases and J lost 1, with 5 bases in between. Germline V gene sequence: CDR1 SEHNR, CDR2 FQNEAQ (reference sequence). The CDR3 sequence: CASSLENTEAFF. DNA for the CDR3: TGTGCCAGCAGCCTAGAGAACACTGAAGCTTTCTTT.

This clonotype occurred a few times. This chain uses TRBV29-1 with TRBJ2-1; D uncertain. The germline CDR1 and CDR2 sequences are SQVTM and ANQGSEA. CDR3 size: 12 residues. The CDR3 DNA reads as TGCAGAGCGACACGGAGTTACAATGAGCAGTTCTTC. Protein sequence: CRATRSYNEQFF.

The chain joins TRBV11-2 to TRBJ1-1; D gene uncertain. Trimming cost V 0 bases and J 3 bases, with 11 bases left between them. Per the germline V gene, CDR1 is SGHAT and CDR2 is FQNNGV. The CDR3 consists of 15 residues. CDR3 residues: CASSLDHIGYTEAFF. CDR3 in DNA: TGTGCCAGCAGCTTAGACCACATTGGATACACTGAAGCTTTCTTT.

This clonotype has only a few counts. The chain combines TRBV7-9 with TRBJ2-7, with a possible D match to TRBD2 (6 bases). The CDR3 runs to 12 residues. Germline lookup yields CDR1 SEHNR and CDR2 FQNEAQ (reference sequence). With 4 bases removed from V and 7 bases from J, the gap between germline ends came to 11 bases. CDR3 in DNA: TGTGCCAGCAGCTCCGGGACTGGGGAGCAGTACTTC. This encodes CASSSGTGEQYF.

This CDR3 reads CASSAGSHYEQYV. In DNA, the CDR3 is TGTGCCAGCAGCGCCGGGAGCCACTACGAGCAGTACGTC. V usage is TRBV28 and J usage is TRBJ2-7; possibly TRBD2 for D (6 bases). The CDR3 spans 13 residues. V was pared by 6 bases and J by 3 bases, with 12 bases between. Germline V gene data show CDR1 as MDHEN and CDR2 as SYDVKM.

This clonotype was seen repeatedly, ten times or more. This chain connects TRBV5-1 to TRBJ1-5; D is perhaps TRBD1 (5 bases). The CDR3 is made up of 14 amino acids. The V end was cut by 0 bases, the J end by 7 bases, with 11 bases between. Germline values: CDR1 SGHRS, CDR2 YFSETQ. CDR3 sequence reads: CASSLEGGEQPQHF. The CDR3 bases are TGCGCCAGCAGCTTGGAGGGAGGGGAACAGCCCCAGCATTTT. Supplemented by reference TRBV5-1 and TRBJ1-5, the full variable domain reads KAGVTQTPRYLIKTRGQQVTLSCSPISGHRSVSWYQQTPGQGLQFLFEYFSETQRNKGNFPGRFSGRQFSNSRSEMNVSTLELGDSALYLCASSLEGGEQPQHFGDGTRLSIL.

This chain links TRBV25-1 with TRBJ1-6; D unresolved. Germline V gene lookup returns CDR1 MGHDK and CDR2 SYGVNS. V shed 1 base and J shed 7 bases, with 5 bases lying between them. This CDR3 contains 13 residues. The CDR3: CASSEWRNSPLHF. CDR3 sequence (DNA): TGTGCCAGCAGTGAATGGAGGAATTCACCCCTCCACTTT. Drawing the rest from reference TRBV25-1 and TRBJ1-6, the complete variable domain is EADIYQTPRYLVIGTGKKITLECSQTMGHDKMYWYQQDPGMELHLIHYSYGVNSTEKGDLSSESTVSRIRTEHFPLTLESARPSHTSQYLCASSEWRNSPLHFGNGTRLTVT.

This clonotype was recorded many times. The rearrangement uses TRBV12-3 or TRBV12-4 and TRBJ2-3; 7 nucleotides agree with TRBD2. The CDR3 has 13 residues. Losses at the gene ends were 6 bases for V and 3 bases for J; bases not matched to a gene: 3. The CDR3 reads CASRRGSTDTQYF. The CDR3 DNA follows: TGTGCCAGCAGGCGGGGGAGTACAGATACGCAGTATTTT.

This clonotype was counted at least ten times. This chain uses TRBV29-1 with TRBJ2-5; D unclear. V was clipped by 4 bases and J by 4 bases, with 13 bases between them. Germline CDR1 reads SQVTM; CDR2 reads ANQGSEA. The CDR3 covers 13 residues. Here the CDR3 DNA reads TGCAGCGTTGTGTTCAGCTTCGGAGAGACCCAGTACTTC. Translation gives CSVVFSFGETQYF. Based on the CDR3 plus reference TRBV29-1 and TRBJ2-5, the full variable domain is SAVISQKPSRDICQRGTSLTIQCQVDSQVTMMFWYRQQPGQSLTLIATANQGSEATYESGFVIDKFPISRPNLTFSTLTVSNMSPEDSSIYLCSVVFSFGETQYFGPGTRLLVL.

This clonotype was detected many times. The chain has TRBV7-2 and TRBJ2-3; 8 nucleotides align to TRBD1. There are 19 residues in the CDR3. CDR1 is SGHTA and CDR2 is FQGNSA in the germline V gene. V trimming: 4 bases; J trimming: 1 base; junction bases outside the gene matches: 16. CDR3 loop: CASSSFTGTGWLGTDTQYF. CDR3 nucleotides: TGTGCCAGCAGCTCCTTTACCGGGACAGGTTGGCTTGGCACAGATACGCAGTATTTT.

This clonotype was detected once. This chain joins TRBV20-1 and TRBJ1-2; D is possibly TRBD1 (6 bases). Deletions cut 2 bases from V and 10 bases from J, with 14 bases between. Germline CDR1 is DFQATT and CDR2 is SNEGSKA (reference sequence). The length of the CDR3 is 12 residues. CDR3 DNA: TGCAGTGCTAGAAGGGGGGTCGATGACTACACCTTC. It is translated as CSARRGVDDYTF.

This clonotype was counted ten times or more. The DNA for the CDR3 is TGTGCCAGCAGTTTAGGGTCAAAACACTATGGCTACACCTTC. It yields the protein CASSLGSKHYGYTF. This sequence joins TRBV12-3 or TRBV12-4 and TRBJ1-2; D call uncertain. This CDR3 contains 14 residues. V lost 1 base and J 3 bases, leaving 9 bases between the germline ends.

This clonotype was seen many times. This chain links TRBV12-3 or TRBV12-4 with TRBJ2-3; 8 positions match TRBD2. Unmatched junction bases numbered 8, after V lost 6 bases and J lost 0 bases. The CDR3 spans 16 residues. In DNA form, the CDR3 reads TGTGCCAGCAGACTTCAGCGGGGGCTAAGCACAGATACGCAGTATTTT. As protein: CASRLQRGLSTDTQYF.

The chain joins TRBV29-1 to TRBJ2-1, with TRBD1 identical over 9 bases. The CDR3 loop spans 15 amino acids. The V segment lost 3 bases and the J segment 3 bases; nucleotides outside the gene matches: 6. Germline lookup yields CDR1 SQVTM and CDR2 ANQGSEA. The CDR3 bases are TGCAGCGTTGATGCCGGGACAGGGAACTACAATGAGCAGTTCTTC. Its translation: CSVDAGTGNYNEQFF.

The genes are TRBV5-1 and TRBJ2-6; 9 bases agree with TRBD1. V lost 4 bases and J lost 1; bases outside the gene matches: 6. Germline V gene data show CDR1 as SGHRS and CDR2 as YFSETQ. The CDR3 has 17 amino acids. CDR3: CASSTGQGFSGANVLTF. The DNA of the CDR3 is TGCGCCAGCAGCACGGGACAGGGTTTTTCTGGGGCCAACGTCCTGACTTTC.

This chain joins TRBV18 and TRBJ2-1, with D possibly being TRBD2 (5 bases). The germline V gene has CDR1 KGHSH and CDR2 LQKENI. The ends were cut back, 2 bases at V and 6 bases at J, with 17 bases in the middle. This CDR3 is 16 amino acids long. The DNA for the CDR3 is TGTGCCAGCTCACCATCAGGACTCGACTCGGTCAATGAGCAGTTCTTC. This gives the protein CASSPSGLDSVNEQFF.